This TCR beta chain emerged from a study of blood T cell repertoires in COVID-19 (dated by TCRdb to the early 2020s). Regarding the study in general: Collaborator samples came from the United States, Italy and Spain and covered acute and convalescent phases of COVID-19. Subjects who had been exposed to COVID-19, were actively infected with it, or had recovered from it provided the deeply sampled blood TCRbeta repertoires that made up the dataset. The prospective study material was composed of cDNA or gDNA derived from T cells, B-cell-depleted T cells, or PBMCs. The repertoires were released in a freely available public database meant as a resource for research on the immune response to SARS-CoV-2. Samples were obtained from the ongoing ImmuneRACE study (first 160 participants) and from about 1,300 subjects provided by 6 global collaborators. HLA class I and class II types, where available, came from metadata supplied by the sample provider rather than from assay-based typing. Nearly every sample came with metadata listing a de-identified subject ID, COVID-19 status, age in years and sex. Paper-wide results and their limitations: The quantity of clinical and demographic metadata differed by source and by participant and was supplied without curation.

TCRbeta CDR3 regions were amplified from genomic DNA by means of the immunoSEQ Assay, a bias-controlled multiplex PCR. The paper's processing steps were these. Within the assay, amplification of reference gene primers was used to estimate how many nucleated cells each sample contained. To quantify the absolute abundance of each unique TCRbeta CDR3 rearrangement, sequence reads were collapsed and filtered. For each sample, productive Simpson clonality was calculated as the square root of Simpson's diversity index over productive rearrangements. The table comes from immuneACCESS by way of TCRdb, which keeps in-frame sequences with V and J called. Part of the clones is missing from these tables; in studies checked, under half for an unresolved V gene and the rest for unknown reasons. V and J calls and clone size come straight from that table; D and trimming were deduced from the DNA. For this sample the table gives roughly 200,000 clones, of which roughly 88% were detected only once. The ten largest account for around 1.5% of the sample.

The collaborating institutions used their own protocols to collect whole blood in K2EDTA tubes. For TCRbeta analysis, collaborator samples were shipped as frozen whole blood, as isolated PBMCs, or as DNA extracted from either sample type. The CDR3, cysteine through phenylalanine, is 15 amino acids long. The sequence is cut down to CDR3 DNA, 45 bases in frame from base 1. CDR1 and CDR2 were assigned from the germline V gene (reference sequence) as LNHDA and SQIVND. Trimming costs V 4 bases and J 3 bases, and their ends lie 13 bases apart. Details on this clone: This receptor's antigen is unknown. No quality values exist for individual bases; no much larger clone is one base distant.

This sequence was found in a young man with active or convalescent COVID-19. This sequence uses TRBV19 and TRBJ1-5; the D gene remains uncertain. Sequenced material: peripheral blood. The sequenced DNA is TGTGCCAGTAGTAAGCGGGAACAGTTCAATCAGCCCCAGCATTTT. Translated, it reads CASSKREQFNQPQHF.